This TCR beta chain was captured by sequencing in a study of CD8 T cells in ankylosing spondylitis listed by TCRdb under 2017. In the study overall: To find TCR variants linked to disease, the study profiled T cell receptor beta repertoires in ankylosing spondylitis patients and healthy donors. The whole study cohort included over a hundred healthy donors and 20 to 30 ankylosing spondylitis patients. Peripheral blood samples were taken, and synovial fluid was additionally collected from ankylosing spondylitis patients.

CDR1 and CDR2 (LGHDT, YNNKEL) derive from the germline V gene (reference sequence). The trim is 4 bases for V and 12 bases for J, with a gap of 16 bases between the germline ends. The CDR3 sequence holds 12 residues, the cysteine and phenylalanine included. The entry retains the CDR3 DNA only, 36 bases that are in frame from base 1. The run used an Illumina HiSeq 2500. Quantitative 5'-RACE with molecular barcodes was the method used to prepare the TCR beta libraries. The study's processing was this. A new computational method, built on a probabilistic model of VDJ rearrangement, was used to identify disease-linked TCR variants. TCRdb reprocessed the public reads (quality trimming at Q25 with fastp, clone calling with MiXCR) and kept in-frame beta chains. For every CDR3 protein sequence, its rows merge into one entry that carries the most common genes and DNA. The V and J calls were not made by the authors but by TCRdb's processing. The sample data list some 800,000 distinct CDR3 sequences, and over 9.5% of these were observed just once. Clones ranked in the top ten supply less than 0.65% of the sample.

In its sample, this clonotype was seen a few times. Its binding antigen is unknown. No clone much larger than this one lies a single base away; base qualities are absent. Beyond this particular receptor, the publication reports: Some TCR beta motif variants had previously been reported in synovial fluid and blood of reactive arthritis patients, which suggested common disease-initiation mechanisms. Blood from ankylosing spondylitis patients appeared to be characterized by a TCR beta motif made up of under 10 highly homologous amino acid variants. In peripheral blood, the disease-linked clones were found at relatively low frequencies and had a CD8+ phenotype. The disease-linked clones were reported as significantly enriched in matched synovial fluid samples from ankylosing spondylitis patients.

The chain is made from TRBV3-1 and TRBJ2-7; the D region possibly corresponds to TRBD2 (6 bases align). Sample: blood, either unsorted or a sorted T cell fraction (not recorded which). The origin of this receptor is a male donor with ankylosing spondylitis. The CDR3 region: CASSRLLGLTYF. The bases read TGTGCCAGCAGCCGCCTATTGGGACTGACGTACTTC.